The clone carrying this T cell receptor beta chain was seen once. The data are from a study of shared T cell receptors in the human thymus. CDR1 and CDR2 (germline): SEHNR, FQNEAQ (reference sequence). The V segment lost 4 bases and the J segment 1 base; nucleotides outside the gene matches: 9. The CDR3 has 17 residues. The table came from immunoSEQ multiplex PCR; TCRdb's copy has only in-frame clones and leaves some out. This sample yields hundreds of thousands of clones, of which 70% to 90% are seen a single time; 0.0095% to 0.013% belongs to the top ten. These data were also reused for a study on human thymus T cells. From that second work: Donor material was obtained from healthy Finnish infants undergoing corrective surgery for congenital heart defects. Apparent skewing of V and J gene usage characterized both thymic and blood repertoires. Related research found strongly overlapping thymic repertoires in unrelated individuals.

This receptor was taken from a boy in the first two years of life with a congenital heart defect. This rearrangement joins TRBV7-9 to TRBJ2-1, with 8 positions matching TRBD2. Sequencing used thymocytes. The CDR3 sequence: CASSSGGRLASYNEQFF. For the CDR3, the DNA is TGTGCCAGCAGCTCGGGGGGGAGACTAGCGTCCTACAATGAGCAGTTCTTC.